Listed below are T cell receptor beta chains from one sample, sequenced in a study of blood T cell repertoires in COVID-19. This table comes from immunoSEQ multiplex PCR, and its TCRdb copy is limited to in-frame clones, with some not included. The sample carries under 250,000 clones, roughly four fifths recorded once. The sequencing sample was made of peripheral blood. The receptors originated from a man aged 25-45 years who had recovered from COVID-19. CDR3s include the opening cysteine and the closing phenylalanine or tryptophan.

V	J	CDR3
TRBV18	TRBJ1-1	CASSPLASTEAFF
TRBV28	TRBJ1-6	CASGTGYSPLHF
TRBV7-2	TRBJ2-2	CASSLGLAGAGGELFF
TRBV4-1	TRBJ2-5	CASSQPAQAETQYF
TRBV2	TRBJ2-1	CASESSTSSDEQFF
TRBV9	TRBJ2-5	CASSVATGGTQYF
TRBV15	TRBJ1-6	CATARDRVGSPLHF
TRBV5-4	TRBJ2-3	CASSFPLRGPGTDTQYF
TRBV5-4	TRBJ2-1	CASSLGGRSGNEQFF
TRBV18	TRBJ1-2	CASSPIQGGDGYTF
TRBV28	TRBJ2-1	CASSSYLDLYNEQFF
TRBV11-2	TRBJ2-2	CASSPRQGPNTGELFF
TRBV10-3	TRBJ2-5	CAISESLAGGLQETQYF
TRBV27	TRBJ2-3	CASSLSVGGLTDTQYF
TRBV12-3/TRBV12-4	TRBJ1-5	CASSFSGGPQHF
TRBV5-8	TRBJ1-5	CASSLRQGSQPQHF
TRBV29-1	TRBJ1-1	CSVEGQGFTEAFF
TRBV7-2	TRBJ2-1	CASRPGGTGEYNEQFF
TRBV7-2	TRBJ1-1	CASSYRINTEAFF
TRBV4-2	TRBJ2-5	CASRDRDQETQYF
TRBV14	TRBJ1-1	CASSASRVMAFF
TRBV24-1	TRBJ2-3	CATGQDTDTQYF
TRBV19	TRBJ2-3	CAAGGADTQYF
TRBV9	TRBJ2-1	CASSAGAGEPSYEQFF
TRBV18	TRBJ1-4	CASSPPVQNEKLFF
TRBV7-8	TRBJ2-5	CASSLRDYLETQYF
TRBV4-1	TRBJ1-1	CASSRPTGYGAGTEAFF
TRBV6-5	TRBJ1-3	CASISQGNTIYF
TRBV27	TRBJ2-3	CASSLLGESTDTQYF
TRBV5-8	TRBJ2-1	CASSLEGGSYNEQFF